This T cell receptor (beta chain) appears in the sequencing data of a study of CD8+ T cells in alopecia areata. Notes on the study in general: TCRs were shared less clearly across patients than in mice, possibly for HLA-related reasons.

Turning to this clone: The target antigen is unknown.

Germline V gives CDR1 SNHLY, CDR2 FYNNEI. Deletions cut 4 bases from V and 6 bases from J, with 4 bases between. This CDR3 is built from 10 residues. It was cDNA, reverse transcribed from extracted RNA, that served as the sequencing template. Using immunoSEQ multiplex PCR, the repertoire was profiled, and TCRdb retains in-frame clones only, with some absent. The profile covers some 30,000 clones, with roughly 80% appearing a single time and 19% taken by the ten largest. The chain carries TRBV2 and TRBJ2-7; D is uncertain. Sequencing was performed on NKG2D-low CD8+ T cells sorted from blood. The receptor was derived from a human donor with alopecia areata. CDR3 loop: CASSASEQYF. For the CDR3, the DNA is TGTGCCAGCAGTGCGTCCGAGCAGTACTTC.